This T cell receptor beta chain was captured by sequencing in a study of graft-versus-host responses after intestinal transplantation. Study-level points and caveats: Early post-transplant HvG declines showed an association with peak circulating GvH clone levels.

About this clone: Antigen: not known.

The protocol was immunoSEQ multiplex PCR, while the TCRdb copy is restricted to in-frame clones and leaves out a portion. This sample has just under 8,000 clones, with less than 98% found just once. Sample: PBMCs, taken 23 days after intestinal transplant. This receptor was obtained from a human patient who received an intestinal transplant, so some T cells may come from the graft donor.

The CDR3 sequence: CASSFPLHTLQETQYF. Here the CDR3 DNA reads TGTGCCAGCAGTTTTCCCCTACACACCCTACAAGAGACCCAGTACTTC. The chain uses TRBV27 and TRBJ2-5; unclear D gene. V gave up 3 bases and J gave up 2 bases, with 16 bases separating them. CDR1 is MNHEY, CDR2 SMNVEV, per germline (reference sequence). CDR3 length: 16 residues.